This is a list of T cell receptor beta chains from one sample in a study of cytomegalovirus exposure and HLA in healthy donors. Here immunoSEQ multiplex PCR was the method, and the copy in TCRdb shows in-frame clones only, minus some. This table holds approximately 130,000 clones, approximately 78% found once. Sequencing input: PBMCs. These receptors all stem from a man between 40 and 49 years old in good health and CMV-seronegative. CDR3s leave out the opening cysteine and the closing phenylalanine or tryptophan.

V: TRBV5-4
J: TRBJ1-2
CDR3: ASTRGGGPSNYGYT

V: TRBV11-2
J: TRBJ1-1
CDR3: ASSRAGRDTEAF

V: TRBV2
J: TRBJ2-5
CDR3: ASSRDRGLETQY

V: TRBV7-6
J: TRBJ1-1
CDR3: ASSPLGTGSVGTF

V: TRBV15
J: TRBJ1-5
CDR3: ATSRDLRPQH

V: TRBV6-6
J: TRBJ2-5
CDR3: ASIGLAGGQETQY

V: TRBV7-2
J: TRBJ1-6
CDR3: ASSSGQTYNSPLH

V: TRBV5-5
J: TRBJ2-7
CDR3: ASSLLPQTAYEQY

V: TRBV7-6
J: TRBJ2-5
CDR3: ASSLGGTSGTWTQY

V: TRBV6-1
J: -
CDR3: ASSREVFYEQY

V: TRBV18
J: TRBJ1-1
CDR3: ASSPGAGGEAF

V: TRBV30
J: TRBJ2-3
CDR3: AWSVLGSTDTQY

V: TRBV19
J: TRBJ1-5
CDR3: ASSTTGAHQPQH

V: TRBV6-5
J: TRBJ1-6
CDR3: ASSLRVVVNSPLH

V: TRBV27
J: TRBJ1-1
CDR3: ASSPPGALNTEAF

V: TRBV19
J: TRBJ2-7
CDR3: ASSTMDSSSYEQY

V: TRBV30
J: TRBJ2-6
CDR3: AWSYTGRGLTGANGLT

V: TRBV7-2
J: TRBJ2-4
CDR3: ASTMGGGNNSQY